The entry below describes one TCR beta chain. No antigen is known for it. This specimen comes from a study of CD8+ T cells in alopecia areata. Whole-study context: Treated patients were given 5 to 10 mg oral tofacitinib twice daily. General study findings and limits: Many expanded lesional clones persisted in scalp and blood during tofacitinib.

Trimming took 3 bases from V and 0 from J; bases not matched to a gene: 10. This CDR3 is 18 amino acids long. Germline V gives CDR1 SGHRS, CDR2 YFSETQ. Treatment here: oral pan-JAK inhibitor, 5-10 mg twice daily. CD4+ and CD8+ T cells were sorted from PBMCs. Once RNA had been extracted, it was reverse transcribed into cDNA to act as the sequencing template. Produced via immunoSEQ multiplex PCR; TCRdb's table is partial and in-frame only. This table holds 90,000 to 150,000 clones, about 50% found once. This receptor was taken from a human donor with alopecia areata. The V call is TRBV5-1, the J call TRBJ1-3; 9 bases align to TRBD1. The sequencing here drew on CD4+ T cells sorted from blood, taken at week 4, from a patient treated with tofacitinib. CDR3 residues: CASSSGRDRAFSGNTIYF. CDR3 coding DNA: TGCGCCAGCAGCTCCGGCCGGGACAGGGCCTTCTCTGGAAACACCATATATTTT.